These T cell receptor beta chains were read from a single sample in a study of early T cells in non-severe SARS-CoV-2 infection. TCRdb re-called the 5' RACE reads through MiXCR, storing one row per CDR3 protein. Found here are under 60,000 distinct CDR3 sequences, more than 9% of them singletons; the top ten hold under 5%. What was sequenced was whole blood. Receptor source: an adult who was a healthcare worker with PCR-confirmed SARS-CoV-2 infection or an uninfected control (not recorded which). Each CDR3 is given with its conserved first and last residue. Fields, in order: D gene, J gene, CDR3 length, V gene, clone size, CDR3 DNA, CDR3 protein. The D gene is left open where the match is weak. Rows give clone size only sometimes, using once, few, many, or a class for an expanded clone.

d_gene: NA
j_gene: TRBJ2-1
len: 17
v_gene: TRBV3-1
abundance: many
CDR3nt: TGTGCCAGCAGCCAAGCCCTTTGGGGGAGCTCCTACAATGAGCAGTTCTTC
CDR3aa: CASSQALWGSSYNEQFF

d_gene: TRBD1
j_gene: TRBJ1-5
len: 20
v_gene: TRBV20-1
abundance: many
CDR3nt: TGCAGTGCTAGTTATCCCGACGCCGGGACAGGGAAGGATAGCAATCAGCCCCAGCATTTT
CDR3aa: CSASYPDAGTGKDSNQPQHF

d_gene: NA
j_gene: TRBJ2-3
len: 14
v_gene: TRBV24-1
abundance: many
CDR3nt: TGTGCCACCAGTTCGGGACGACGCACAGATACGCAGTATTTT
CDR3aa: CATSSGRRTDTQYF

d_gene: TRBD1
j_gene: TRBJ1-2
len: 14
v_gene: TRBV29-1
abundance: many
CDR3nt: TGCAGCGTTGAAGAACCAGGGGGCTACTATGGCTACACCTTC
CDR3aa: CSVEEPGGYYGYTF

d_gene: TRBD2
j_gene: TRBJ2-1
len: 16
v_gene: TRBV10-3
abundance: many
CDR3nt: TGTGCCATCAGCCTCTCAGCGGGGGGTGGCTACAATGAGCAGTTCTTC
CDR3aa: CAISLSAGGGYNEQFF

d_gene: TRBD1
j_gene: TRBJ1-1
len: 13
v_gene: TRBV7-3
abundance: NA
CDR3nt: TGTGCCAGCAGCACGACAGGGTACACTGAAGCTTTCTTT
CDR3aa: CASSTTGYTEAFF

d_gene: NA
j_gene: TRBJ2-1
len: 16
v_gene: TRBV15
abundance: many
CDR3nt: TGTGCCACCAGCAGAGATATGGAGGGACTGCGGGGTGAGCAGTTCTTC
CDR3aa: CATSRDMEGLRGEQFF

d_gene: TRBD1
j_gene: TRBJ1-1
len: 12
v_gene: TRBV18
abundance: many
CDR3nt: TGTGCCAGCTCACTCAGGGGGACTGAAGCTTTCTTT
CDR3aa: CASSLRGTEAFF

d_gene: TRBD2
j_gene: TRBJ2-1
len: 19
v_gene: TRBV11-2
abundance: NA
CDR3nt: TGTGTCAGCAAACCGCTCTCCCGCCGACTAGCGGGGAAACACAATGAGCAGTTCTTC
CDR3aa: CVSKPLSRRLAGKHNEQFF

d_gene: NA
j_gene: TRBJ2-1
len: 10
v_gene: TRBV7-9
abundance: many
CDR3nt: TGTGCCAGCAGTGTCAATGAGCAGTTCTTC
CDR3aa: CASSVNEQFF

d_gene: TRBD1
j_gene: TRBJ2-7
len: 14
v_gene: TRBV2
abundance: few
CDR3nt: TGTGCCAGCAACGGACAGGGTAGCTCCTACGAGCAGTACTTC
CDR3aa: CASNGQGSSYEQYF

d_gene: TRBD2
j_gene: TRBJ2-3
len: 13
v_gene: TRBV6-2/TRBV6-3
abundance: NA
CDR3nt: TGTGCCAGCAAAGCGGGAATCACAGATACGCAGTATTTT
CDR3aa: CASKAGITDTQYF

d_gene: TRBD1
j_gene: TRBJ1-6
len: 14
v_gene: TRBV2
abundance: NA
CDR3nt: TGTGCCAGCAGTAGGGACAGTGTGAATTCACCCCTCCACTTT
CDR3aa: CASSRDSVNSPLHF

d_gene: TRBD2
j_gene: TRBJ2-3
len: 12
v_gene: TRBV7-9
abundance: NA
CDR3nt: TGTGCCAGCAGCCGGGACTACCCATCGCAGTATTTT
CDR3aa: CASSRDYPSQYF

d_gene: NA
j_gene: TRBJ1-1
len: 13
v_gene: TRBV6-4
abundance: few
CDR3nt: TGTGCCAGCAGTGTCAGGGAAGGAACTGAAGCTTTCTTT
CDR3aa: CASSVREGTEAFF

d_gene: NA
j_gene: TRBJ2-1
len: 16
v_gene: TRBV12-3/TRBV12-4
abundance: NA
CDR3nt: TGTGCCAGCAGTTTAGCGCGCCCGGGGCCGAGGAATGAGCAGTTCTTC
CDR3aa: CASSLARPGPRNEQFF

d_gene: NA
j_gene: TRBJ2-1
len: 13
v_gene: TRBV5-1
abundance: many
CDR3nt: TGCGCCAGCCAGGGCAGGGAATACAATGAGCAGTTCTTC
CDR3aa: CASQGREYNEQFF

d_gene: NA
j_gene: TRBJ2-7
len: 13
v_gene: TRBV4-2
abundance: many
CDR3nt: TGTGCCAGCAGCCAATTCCTGGGCAACGAGCAGTACTTC
CDR3aa: CASSQFLGNEQYF

d_gene: TRBD2
j_gene: TRBJ2-1
len: 14
v_gene: TRBV7-9
abundance: few
CDR3nt: TGTGCCAGCAGCCAAAAGCGGGAGGCCCACGAGCAGTTCTTC
CDR3aa: CASSQKREAHEQFF

d_gene: NA
j_gene: TRBJ1-4
len: 13
v_gene: TRBV5-1
abundance: NA
CDR3nt: TGCGCCAGCAGCTTGAATCCTGGCGAAAAACTGTTTTTT
CDR3aa: CASSLNPGEKLFF

d_gene: NA
j_gene: TRBJ2-7
len: 13
v_gene: TRBV6-5
abundance: NA
CDR3nt: TGTGCCAGCAGTTACCGAACGACCTACGAGCAGTACTTC
CDR3aa: CASSYRTTYEQYF

d_gene: NA
j_gene: TRBJ2-1
len: 15
v_gene: TRBV7-2
abundance: few
CDR3nt: TGTGCCAGCAGCTTGGGGTGGGGCCCCTACAATGAGCAGTTCTTC
CDR3aa: CASSLGWGPYNEQFF

d_gene: TRBD1
j_gene: TRBJ2-3
len: 16
v_gene: TRBV12-3/TRBV12-4
abundance: many
CDR3nt: TGTGCCAGCAGTTTTATATCAGGGGGCATCACAGATACGCAGTATTTT
CDR3aa: CASSFISGGITDTQYF

d_gene: NA
j_gene: TRBJ1-1
len: 16
v_gene: TRBV7-9
abundance: few
CDR3nt: TGTGCCAGCAGGGCGGGACAATTCTTTTTGAACACTGAAGCTTTCTTT
CDR3aa: CASRAGQFFLNTEAFF

d_gene: NA
j_gene: TRBJ2-7
len: 12
v_gene: TRBV6-2/TRBV6-3
abundance: NA
CDR3nt: TGTGCCAGCAGTCCACACAAATACGAGCAGTACTTC
CDR3aa: CASSPHKYEQYF

d_gene: TRBD2
j_gene: TRBJ2-7
len: 15
v_gene: TRBV29-1
abundance: NA
CDR3nt: TGCAGCGCCCAAGTCGTCCTAGCGGGAGTTTTCGAGCAGTACTTC
CDR3aa: CSAQVVLAGVFEQYF

d_gene: NA
j_gene: TRBJ1-5
len: 14
v_gene: TRBV12-3/TRBV12-4
abundance: NA
CDR3nt: TGTGCCAGCAGGTCGAAGCGTCGCAATCAGCCCCAGCATTTT
CDR3aa: CASRSKRRNQPQHF

d_gene: TRBD2
j_gene: TRBJ2-4
len: 13
v_gene: TRBV9
abundance: NA
CDR3nt: TGTGCCAGCAGCTCTAGCGGGAGTGACATTCAGTACTTC
CDR3aa: CASSSSGSDIQYF

d_gene: NA
j_gene: TRBJ1-5
len: 15
v_gene: TRBV19
abundance: few
CDR3nt: TGTGCCAGTAGTATAGTCCCAGATAGCAATCAGCCCCAGCATTTT
CDR3aa: CASSIVPDSNQPQHF

d_gene: NA
j_gene: TRBJ2-2
len: 15
v_gene: TRBV24-1
abundance: NA
CDR3nt: TGTGCCACCAGTGATACCGGGAGGAACACCGGGGAGCTGTTTTTT
CDR3aa: CATSDTGRNTGELFF

d_gene: TRBD2
j_gene: TRBJ2-7
len: 15
v_gene: TRBV29-1
abundance: many
CDR3nt: TGCAGCGCCTGGGGCGCTAGCGGCCCCTCCTACGAGCAGTACTTC
CDR3aa: CSAWGASGPSYEQYF

d_gene: NA
j_gene: TRBJ2-2
len: 12
v_gene: TRBV11-2
abundance: NA
CDR3nt: TGTGCCAGCAGTTTCCCTCTCGGGGAGCTGTTTTTT
CDR3aa: CASSFPLGELFF

d_gene: NA
j_gene: TRBJ1-5
len: 12
v_gene: TRBV12-5
abundance: many
CDR3nt: TGTGCTAGTGGACTCGTCCCCCCGCCCCAGCATTTT
CDR3aa: CASGLVPPPQHF

d_gene: NA
j_gene: TRBJ1-4
len: 15
v_gene: TRBV21-1
abundance: NA
CDR3nt: TGTGCCAGCAGCAAATATCGGTCCGACGGTGAAAAACTGTTTTTT
CDR3aa: CASSKYRSDGEKLFF

d_gene: NA
j_gene: TRBJ1-5
len: 15
v_gene: TRBV7-2
abundance: many
CDR3nt: TGTGCCAGCAGCCATACTGGGTTGGGCAATCAGCCCCAGCATTTT
CDR3aa: CASSHTGLGNQPQHF

d_gene: TRBD2
j_gene: TRBJ2-3
len: 14
v_gene: TRBV29-1
abundance: many
CDR3nt: TGCAGCTTTTCCGGGACTAGCGGGCTGCGCGCGCAGTATTTT
CDR3aa: CSFSGTSGLRAQYF

d_gene: TRBD2
j_gene: TRBJ2-5
len: 13
v_gene: TRBV29-1
abundance: many
CDR3nt: TGCAGCGCTCACCTAGCGGCAAGAGAGACCCAGTACTTC
CDR3aa: CSAHLAARETQYF

d_gene: TRBD1
j_gene: TRBJ2-3
len: 16
v_gene: TRBV6-5
abundance: few
CDR3nt: TGTGCCAGCAGTTACTCGACGGGACAGGGGGCAGATACGCAGTATTTT
CDR3aa: CASSYSTGQGADTQYF

d_gene: TRBD1
j_gene: TRBJ1-1
len: 12
v_gene: TRBV7-3
abundance: NA
CDR3nt: TGTGCCAGCAAGGGGACAGCCACTGAAGCTTTCTTT
CDR3aa: CASKGTATEAFF

d_gene: NA
j_gene: TRBJ2-7
len: 12
v_gene: TRBV5-1
abundance: few
CDR3nt: TGCGCCAGCAGACAATCGGAAGGGGAGCAGTACTTC
CDR3aa: CASRQSEGEQYF

d_gene: NA
j_gene: TRBJ1-4
len: 12
v_gene: TRBV24-1
abundance: NA
CDR3nt: TGTGCCACCAGTGATTGGGGTGAAAAACTGTTTTTT
CDR3aa: CATSDWGEKLFF

d_gene: TRBD1
j_gene: TRBJ2-3
len: 14
v_gene: TRBV20-1
abundance: many
CDR3nt: TGCAGTGCTTATCAGGACAGGGTTACAGATACGCAGTATTTT
CDR3aa: CSAYQDRVTDTQYF

d_gene: NA
j_gene: TRBJ1-2
len: 14
v_gene: TRBV19
abundance: NA
CDR3nt: TGTGCCAGTAGTCCCCGACAGACTAACTATGGCTACACCTTC
CDR3aa: CASSPRQTNYGYTF

d_gene: TRBD2
j_gene: TRBJ2-7
len: 12
v_gene: TRBV30
abundance: NA
CDR3nt: TGTGCCTGGAGTGTACGGGGGGACGAGCAGTACTTC
CDR3aa: CAWSVRGDEQYF

d_gene: NA
j_gene: TRBJ2-1
len: 14
v_gene: TRBV11-2
abundance: NA
CDR3nt: TGTGCCAGCAGCTTAGATTGGGGGAGCAATGAGCAGTTCTTC
CDR3aa: CASSLDWGSNEQFF

d_gene: NA
j_gene: TRBJ2-1
len: 13
v_gene: TRBV29-1
abundance: NA
CDR3nt: TGCAGCTCGGGGGACACGTACCTAAATGAGCAGTTCTTC
CDR3aa: CSSGDTYLNEQFF

d_gene: NA
j_gene: TRBJ2-7
len: 15
v_gene: TRBV11-2
abundance: NA
CDR3nt: TGTGCCAGCAGCGCGTACAGGTACCGCTCCTACGAGCAGTACTTC
CDR3aa: CASSAYRYRSYEQYF

d_gene: NA
j_gene: TRBJ2-3
len: 13
v_gene: TRBV29-1
abundance: many
CDR3nt: TGCAGCGTTGAGGGACCGAGCACAGATACGCAGTATTTT
CDR3aa: CSVEGPSTDTQYF

d_gene: TRBD1
j_gene: TRBJ2-7
len: 14
v_gene: TRBV3-1
abundance: many
CDR3nt: TGTGCCAGCAGTTCGGGACAGGGGGCCTACGAGCAGTACTTC
CDR3aa: CASSSGQGAYEQYF

d_gene: TRBD2
j_gene: TRBJ2-1
len: 16
v_gene: TRBV11-2
abundance: NA
CDR3nt: TGTGCCAGCAGCGGAGTCGGCGGGGGGGCTTACAATGAGCAGTTCTTC
CDR3aa: CASSGVGGGAYNEQFF